This entry is about one T cell receptor beta chain. This entry is derived from a study of cytomegalovirus exposure and HLA in healthy donors. V trimming: 3 bases; J trimming: 0 bases; junction bases outside the gene matches: 5. The germline CDR1 and CDR2 sequences are SGHRS and YFSETQ. The CDR3 is 15 amino acids. Sequencing was performed with immunoSEQ multiplex PCR; in TCRdb, only in-frame clones are kept and a portion is missing. The sample holds about 220,000 clones; about 90% are singletons and the top ten take 1.1%. Sequencing used PBMCs. The TCR originated in a woman aged 18-30 years in good health and CMV-seronegative. The gene calls are TRBV5-1 and TRBJ1-1, with TRBD1 matching 7 bases. The CDR3 here is CASSWRTGLNTEAFF. DNA of the CDR3: TGCGCCAGCAGCTGGCGGACAGGACTGAACACTGAAGCTTTCTTT. The whole variable domain, remainder taken from reference TRBV5-1 and TRBJ1-1, is KAGVTQTPRYLIKTRGQQVTLSCSPISGHRSVSWYQQTPGQGLQFLFEYFSETQRNKGNFPGRFSGRQFSNSRSEMNVSTLELGDSALYLCASSWRTGLNTEAFFGQGTRLTVV.